The 28 T cell receptor beta chains below come from one sample, sequenced in a study of CD8+ T cells in alopecia areata. Sample treatment: oral pan-JAK inhibitor, 5-10 mg twice daily. As the sequencing template, cDNA was produced by extracting RNA and reverse transcribing it. Profiling relied on immunoSEQ multiplex PCR, and the TCRdb table lists in-frame clones only, not all of them. The sample lists approximately 210,000 clones, approximately 72% occurring once. The sequencing here drew on CD4+ T cells sorted from blood, taken around week 46, from a patient treated with tofacitinib. These receptors were taken from a human donor with alopecia areata.

V and J are TRBV5-1 and TRBJ1-1; 8 nucleotides align to TRBD1. Trimming removed 4 bases from V and 0 bases from J; junction bases left unmatched: 8. Looked up from germline, CDR1 is SGHRS and CDR2 is YFSETQ. The CDR3 extends over 16 amino acids. The CDR3 nucleotides are TGCGCCAGCAGCGAACAGGGACAGGCGATGAACACTGAAGCTTTCTTT. This codes for CASSEQGQAMNTEAFF. The complete variable domain, with remaining parts taken from reference TRBV5-1 and TRBJ1-1, reads KAGVTQTPRYLIKTRGQQVTLSCSPISGHRSVSWYQQTPGQGLQFLFEYFSETQRNKGNFPGRFSGRQFSNSRSEMNVSTLELGDSALYLCASSEQGQAMNTEAFFGQGTRLTVV.

This chain links TRBV10-1 with TRBJ2-3; 8 bases line up with TRBD1. The CDR3 consists of 13 residues. Germline lookup yields CDR1 WNHNN and CDR2 SYGVQD (reference sequence). With 3 bases clipped from V and 6 bases from J, the junction kept 2 bases outside the gene matches. The chain's CDR3 is CASSDRGRDTQYF. DNA of the CDR3: TGCGCCAGCAGTGACAGGGGGCGGGATACGCAGTATTTT.

The CDR3 DNA sequence: TGTGCCAGCTCACCTTCGGGGGTCGCAGATACGCAGTATTTT. This encodes CASSPSGVADTQYF. The chain is built from TRBV18 and TRBJ2-3, with D possibly being TRBD2 (6 bases). Germline V gene sequence: CDR1 KGHSH, CDR2 LQKENI. This CDR3 comprises 14 residues. Trimming left V 3 bases short and J 4 bases short, with 11 bases between. Supplemented by reference TRBV18 and TRBJ2-3, the full variable domain reads NAGVMQNPRHLVRRRGQEARLRCSPMKGHSHVYWYRQLPEEGLKFMVYLQKENIIDESGMPKERFSAEFPKEGPSILRIQQVVRGDSAAYFCASSPSGVADTQYFGPGTRLTVL.

The rearrangement uses TRBV6-1 and TRBJ2-5; 7 bases line up with TRBD1. V lost 6 bases, J lost 4 bases, and 11 bases stayed unmatched. Germline V gene lookup returns CDR1 MNHNS and CDR2 SASEGT. The length of the CDR3 is 15 residues. This CDR3 is CASRPSRQGTETQYF. In DNA form, the CDR3 reads TGTGCCAGCAGGCCATCAAGACAGGGCACAGAGACCCAGTACTTC.

Many counts were recorded for this clone. The chain carries TRBV10-3 and TRBJ2-4; D may correspond to TRBD1 or TRBD2 (6 bases each). This CDR3 spans 16 amino acids. Looked up from germline, CDR1 is ENHRY and CDR2 is SYGVKD. V dropped 0 bases and J dropped 6 bases, with 15 bases sitting between them. CDR3 amino acids: CAISESSGANGNIQYF. In DNA, the CDR3 is TGTGCCATCAGTGAGTCTTCGGGGGCGAACGGAAACATTCAGTACTTC.

This clone was recorded a few times. The chain uses TRBV29-1 and TRBJ2-3, with 7 positions matching TRBD1. The CDR3 length is 13 residues. Germline CDR1 and CDR2: SQVTM and ANQGSEA. The junction had 6 bases not matched to a gene; V was cut back by 7 bases and J by 2 bases. In DNA, the CDR3 is TGCAGCGCTCGGGACAGTTACACAGATACGCAGTATTTT. Its translation: CSARDSYTDTQYF.

About this clone itself: The junction departs from germline at one end; a sequencing error may be responsible. The gene calls are TRBV29-1 and TRBJ2-7, with D perhaps being TRBD1 or TRBD2 (5 bases each). Germline CDR1 and CDR2: SQVTM and ANQGSEA. The CDR3 has 15 residues. This chain's CDR3 is CSAERVTGRRYEQYF. The DNA for the CDR3 is TGCAGCGCTGAACGGGTGACGGGGCGCCGGTACGAGCAGTACTTC.

The V call is TRBV2, the J call TRBJ2-3, with D unclear. The length of the CDR3 is 12 residues. Germline CDR1 reads SNHLY; CDR2 reads FYNNEI. Trimming pared 4 bases from V and 0 bases from J, leaving 2 bases between. The CDR3 nucleotides are TGTGCCAGCAGTGGTAGCACAGATACGCAGTATTTT. As protein: CASSGSTDTQYF. Combining the CDR3 with reference TRBV2 and TRBJ2-3 gives the whole variable domain EPEVTQTPSHQVTQMGQEVILRCVPISNHLYFYWYRQILGQKVEFLVSFYNNEISEKSEIFDDQFSVERPDGSNFTLKIRSTKLEDSAMYFCASSGSTDTQYFGPGTRLTVL.

The chain recombines TRBV30 with TRBJ2-3; D unclear. Germline CDR1 is GTSNPN and CDR2 is SVGIG (reference sequence). V was clipped by 4 bases and J by 0 bases, with 11 bases between them. This CDR3 has 14 amino acids. The CDR3 reads CAWTGGASTDTQYF. In nucleotides, the CDR3 is TGTGCCTGGACGGGCGGAGCTAGCACAGATACGCAGTATTTT. The full variable domain, rest sourced from reference TRBV30 and TRBJ2-3, is SQTIHQWPATLVQPVGSPLSLECTVEGTSNPNLYWYRQAAGRGLQLLFYSVGIGQISSEVPQNLSASRPQDRQFILSSKKLLLSDSGFYLCAWTGGASTDTQYFGPGTRLTVL.

The CDR3: CAWSPEGTEAFF. CDR3 DNA sequence: TGTGCCTGGAGCCCGGAAGGGACTGAAGCTTTCTTT. The V call is TRBV30, the J call TRBJ1-1; D gene uncertain. Trimming shortened V by 3 bases and J by 5 bases, and 10 bases separated the two germline ends. This CDR3 has 12 amino acids. Germline V CDR1 and CDR2: GTSNPN, SVGIG (reference sequence).

The V call is TRBV2, the J call TRBJ1-1, with D possibly being TRBD1 (5 bases). The V end was cut by 7 bases, the J end by 10 bases, with 16 bases between. The CDR3 covers 12 residues. Germline lookup yields CDR1 SNHLY and CDR2 FYNNEI. The CDR3 sequence: CASIPRDGRAFF. In DNA, the CDR3 is TGTGCCAGCATCCCTAGGGACGGTCGAGCTTTCTTT.

CDR3 residues: CASSYAASNQPQHF. As DNA, the CDR3 is TGTGCCAGCAGTTACGCGGCTAGCAATCAGCCCCAGCATTTT. The chain combines TRBV6-5 with TRBJ1-5, with D unresolved. This CDR3 has 14 amino acids. Trimming removed 2 bases at V and 0 bases at J, with 5 bases between. Germline V gives CDR1 MNHEY, CDR2 SVGAGI.

This chain connects TRBV27 to TRBJ1-2; TRBD1 matches 8 bases. Germline CDR1 MNHEY, CDR2 SMNVEV (reference sequence). There are 14 residues in the CDR3. With V trimmed by 5 bases and J by 4 bases, 6 bases remained unmatched. The CDR3 spells CASSRGDRTYGYTF. CDR3 DNA sequence: TGTGCCAGCAGTAGGGGGGACAGGACCTATGGCTACACCTTC.

This clone appeared once. The same CDR3 also results from other DNA sequences found in this sample. V is TRBV7-2 and J is TRBJ1-1; D is unresolved. Germline V gives CDR1 SGHTA, CDR2 FQGNSA. Trimming removed 1 base from V and 1 base from J, with 7 bases in between. The CDR3 has 14 residues. The CDR3 nucleotides are TGTGCCAGCAGCTTAGTCGGGAGGAACACTGAAGCTTTCTTT. It translates to CASSLVGRNTEAFF.

In DNA form, the CDR3 reads TGTGCCAGCAGCTTAGCCGGGACAGTGACATACGAGCAGTACTTC. Amino acids: CASSLAGTVTYEQYF. The genes are TRBV11-3 and TRBJ2-7, with 7 bases fitting TRBD1. CDR3 size: 15 residues. V gave up 1 base and J gave up 4 bases; unmatched junction bases: 7. The germline V gene encodes CDR1 SGHNT and CDR2 YENEEA.

The rearrangement uses TRBV27 and TRBJ2-2; the match to TRBD2 covers 8 bases. Germline V gene sequence: CDR1 MNHEY, CDR2 SMNVEV (reference sequence). J lost 5 bases, V lost 3 bases, and 5 bases had no gene match. There are 15 residues in the CDR3. The CDR3 DNA sequence: TGTGCCAGCAGTTTTCTCGGGGGGGCTACCGGGGAGCTGTTTTTT. Translation: CASSFLGGATGELFF.

The J gene is TRBJ2-3, the V gene TRBV5-1; tentatively, D is TRBD2 (5 bases). Per the germline V gene, CDR1 is SGHRS and CDR2 is YFSETQ. The CDR3 is 14 amino acids. V was trimmed by 3 bases and J by 6 bases, leaving 14 bases between them. The CDR3, as DNA: TGCGCCAGCAGCTCAGGACTGACTGTGGATACGCAGTATTTT. Its protein is CASSSGLTVDTQYF. The complete variable domain, with remaining parts taken from reference TRBV5-1 and TRBJ2-3, reads KAGVTQTPRYLIKTRGQQVTLSCSPISGHRSVSWYQQTPGQGLQFLFEYFSETQRNKGNFPGRFSGRQFSNSRSEMNVSTLELGDSALYLCASSSGLTVDTQYFGPGTRLTVL.

The chain links TRBV10-3 to TRBJ2-5; possibly TRBD1 or TRBD2 for D (5 bases each). The CDR3 covers 13 residues. Germline loops: CDR1 ENHRY, CDR2 SYGVKD. Trimming stripped 4 bases from V and 3 bases from J, with 9 bases between. The DNA for the CDR3 is TGTGCCATCAGTGGTCGAGGGGAAGAGACCCAGTACTTC. It translates to CAISGRGEETQYF.

The gene calls are TRBV29-1 and TRBJ2-6; D gene ambiguous. Germline CDR1 is SQVTM and CDR2 is ANQGSEA. The CDR3 extends over 15 amino acids. Trimming cost V 7 bases and J 0 bases, with 13 bases left between them. In DNA, the CDR3 is TGCAGCGCCGAGGTCCCGAGCTCTGGGGCCAACGTCCTGACTTTC. This codes for CSAEVPSSGANVLTF.

Only a few counts were recorded for this clone. The V call is TRBV11-2, the J call TRBJ2-5, with D unresolved. Germline values: CDR1 SGHAT, CDR2 FQNNGV. The CDR3 loop spans 13 amino acids. V gave up 3 bases and J gave up 5 bases, with 10 bases separating them. The CDR3 region has the DNA TGTGCCAGCAGCTTTCAGTCCTCGGAGACCCAGTACTTC. Residues: CASSFQSSETQYF.

The CDR3 reads CASSLYGGSFYEQYF. The CDR3 DNA sequence: TGTGCCAGCAGCTTGTACGGGGGAAGCTTCTACGAGCAGTACTTC. The chain combines TRBV5-6 with TRBJ2-7, with D perhaps matching TRBD2 (6 bases). From germline, CDR1 is SGHDT and CDR2 YYEEEE. Trimming stripped 1 base from V and 3 bases from J, with 14 bases between. The CDR3 is made up of 15 amino acids.

The chain uses TRBV29-1 and TRBJ2-3, with D possibly being TRBD2 (6 bases). CDR1 SQVTM and CDR2 ANQGSEA come from the germline V gene. V was clipped by 4 bases and J by 0 bases, with 8 bases between them. CDR3 size: 13 residues. The CDR3 protein is CSVASGSTDTQYF. CDR3 bases: TGCAGCGTTGCCAGCGGGAGCACAGATACGCAGTATTTT.

The chain is built from TRBV9 and TRBJ2-3; D is possibly TRBD1 (6 bases). This CDR3 spans 15 amino acids. V shed 3 bases and J shed 4 bases, with 15 bases lying between them. Germline values: CDR1 SGDLS, CDR2 YYNGEE. DNA of the CDR3: TGTGCCAGCAGCGGGACAGATCTTGGGGCAGATACGCAGTATTTT. It encodes CASSGTDLGADTQYF.

A few counts support this clone. Other DNA sequences of this sample code for an identical CDR3. The V gene is TRBV7-9, the J gene TRBJ2-7; D gene ambiguous. CDR1 SEHNR and CDR2 FQNEAQ come from the germline V gene (reference sequence). V dropped 3 bases and J dropped 0 bases, with 3 bases sitting between them. There are 12 residues in the CDR3. The CDR3: CASSFTSYEQYF. CDR3 sequence (DNA): TGTGCCAGCAGCTTCACCTCCTACGAGCAGTACTTC.

The chain recombines TRBV7-9 with TRBJ1-6; 8 bases are a match to TRBD1. The junction had 3 bases not matched to a gene; V was cut back by 5 bases and J by 9 bases. Per the germline V gene, CDR1 is SEHNR and CDR2 is FQNEAQ (reference sequence). The CDR3 runs to 13 residues. Here the CDR3 DNA reads TGTGCCAGCAGCATGGGACAGGCTTCACCCCTCCACTTT. It translates to CASSMGQASPLHF.

This clone has only one observation. The chain joins TRBV5-1 to TRBJ2-1; D is unresolved. The CDR3 loop spans 15 amino acids. Germline V gene sequence: CDR1 SGHRS, CDR2 YFSETQ. V was clipped by 6 bases and J by 5 bases, with 18 bases between them. This CDR3 is CASTNDGRANNEQFF. The CDR3 coding sequence is TGCGCCAGCACCAACGACGGAAGGGCTAACAATGAGCAGTTCTTC.

The V call is TRBV5-1, the J call TRBJ2-3; 9 bases match TRBD1. CDR1 is SGHRS, CDR2 YFSETQ, per germline. The V gene end was trimmed by 0 bases and the J gene end by 2 bases; junction bases not matched to a gene: 10. The CDR3 has 18 amino acids. In DNA, the CDR3 is TGCGCCAGCAGCTTGGTACCCCGGGACAGGGTCATCACAGATACGCAGTATTTT. Translation: CASSLVPRDRVITDTQYF. Combining the CDR3 with reference TRBV5-1 and TRBJ2-3 gives the whole variable domain KAGVTQTPRYLIKTRGQQVTLSCSPISGHRSVSWYQQTPGQGLQFLFEYFSETQRNKGNFPGRFSGRQFSNSRSEMNVSTLELGDSALYLCASSLVPRDRVITDTQYFGPGTRLTVL.

V gene TRBV5-1 combines with J gene TRBJ2-1; 7 bases match TRBD2. Germline V CDR1 and CDR2: SGHRS, YFSETQ. The V segment lost 7 bases and the J segment 6 bases; nucleotides outside the gene matches: 4. This CDR3 has 12 residues. The CDR3 reads CASRREFNEQFF. CDR3 coding DNA: TGCGCCAGCCGGCGGGAGTTCAATGAGCAGTTCTTC.